The 19 T cell receptor beta chains in this list originate from one sample, sequenced in a study of T cells expressing NK-cell markers. TCRdb reprocessed the 5' RACE reads; each CDR3 protein has one entry and no DNA is given. This repertoire includes 350,000 to 450,000 distinct CDR3 sequences. The sample comprised blood T cells: a sorted CD56 or NKG2C T cell subset, CD4+ or CD8+ T cells, or bulk PBMC T cells (not recorded which). Receptor source: a man aged 18 to 69 in good health.

This chain joins TRBV12-3 or TRBV12-4 and TRBJ1-1; TCRdb outputs TRBD1, but without DNA this stays unchecked. There are 13 residues in the CDR3. The chain's CDR3 is CASSLASGGLAFF.

This rearrangement joins TRBV2 to TRBJ1-2; TCRdb indicates TRBD1, and absent DNA this call remains unverified. Germline CDR1 reads SNHLY; CDR2 reads FYNNEI. The CDR3 runs to 15 residues. CDR3 sequence: CASSELATGNYGYTF.

This chain links TRBV20-1 with TRBJ2-3; the D call from TCRdb, TRBD2, cannot be confirmed without DNA. Per germline, CDR1 DFQATT and CDR2 SNEGSKA (reference sequence). CDR3 length equals 15 residues. The CDR3 is CSASSGGSITDTQYF.

This chain joins TRBV27 and TRBJ2-7; absent DNA, TCRdb's TRBD1 call cannot be checked. In germline, CDR1 is MNHEY, CDR2 SMNVEV (reference sequence). This CDR3 has 11 amino acids. The CDR3 protein is CASRQGLEQYF.

The rearrangement uses TRBV20-1 and TRBJ2-7; TCRdb's D gene call, TRBD2, goes unchecked for lack of DNA. CDR1 and CDR2 (germline): DFQATT, SNEGSKA (reference sequence). The CDR3 sequence is 17 residues long. CDR3: CSAGGRAGGPVGGEQYF.

The rearrangement links TRBV5-1 to TRBJ2-2; TCRdb returns TRBD2, unconfirmable since there is no DNA. The germline CDR1 and CDR2 sequences are SGHRS and YFSETQ. This CDR3 spans 15 amino acids. Here the CDR3 reads CASSPIAGSTGELFF.

The chain employs TRBV20-1 and TRBJ2-5; TCRdb's D call of TRBD1 is untestable without DNA. The CDR3 runs 13 residues. The germline gives CDR1 DFQATT, CDR2 SNEGSKA (reference sequence). CDR3 in amino acids: CSALGRQQETQYF.

This rearrangement joins TRBV2 to TRBJ1-2; TCRdb's D call of TRBD1 is untestable without DNA. The CDR3 runs 17 residues. CDR1 is SNHLY and CDR2 is FYNNEI in the germline V gene. Here the CDR3 reads CASSEARGGQGNYGYTF.

The chain joins TRBV6-1 to TRBJ1-4; no DNA is available, so the TRBD1 call from TCRdb remains unchecked. Germline values: CDR1 MNHNS, CDR2 SASEGT. This CDR3 spans 13 amino acids. The CDR3 region is CASKRQYNEKLFF.

This chain joins TRBV9 and TRBJ1-5. The germline CDR1 and CDR2 sequences are SGDLS and YYNGEE. This CDR3 has 15 amino acids. The CDR3: CASSPDSGSNQPQHF.

The chain is built from TRBV12-3 or TRBV12-4 and TRBJ2-5; the D call from TCRdb, TRBD2, cannot be confirmed without DNA. CDR3 length: 15 amino acids. The CDR3 loop reads CASSARLADGETQYF.

The genes are TRBV6-1 and TRBJ2-1; TCRdb gives TRBD1 as the D gene, but with no DNA this cannot be confirmed. The CDR3 covers 15 residues. Germline values: CDR1 MNHNS, CDR2 SASEGT. The CDR3 sequence is CATALGGTSYNEQFF.

This chain's CDR3 is CASSEGWGRGSNQPQHF. The chain carries TRBV7-8 and TRBJ1-5; TCRdb returns TRBD1, unconfirmable since there is no DNA. From germline, CDR1 is SGHVS and CDR2 FQNEAQ. This CDR3 comprises 17 residues.

V and J are TRBV15 and TRBJ1-1. This CDR3 spans 16 amino acids. Germline V gene data show CDR1 as LNHNV and CDR2 as YYDKDF (reference sequence). The CDR3 loop is CATSRGYGEGDTEAFF.

CDR3 region: CASSFIEGPNQPQHF. The chain has TRBV28 and TRBJ1-5. The germline V gene encodes CDR1 MDHEN and CDR2 SYDVKM. CDR3 length: 15 residues.

This chain uses TRBV29-1 with TRBJ2-7; TCRdb picks TRBD2, but there is no DNA to check that call. From germline, CDR1 is SQVTM and CDR2 ANQGSEA. The CDR3 runs 13 residues. The CDR3 region is CSVEERGLAGQYF.

The gene calls are TRBV6-5 and TRBJ2-1; TCRdb proposes TRBD1, but this gene call is untestable without DNA. This CDR3 region has 17 residues. Germline CDR1 and CDR2: MNHEY and SVGAGI. CDR3 protein: CASSLTRGQGGGDEQFF.

The rearrangement links TRBV4-1 to TRBJ2-5; absent DNA, TCRdb's TRBD1 call cannot be checked. CDR1 is MGHRA, CDR2 YSYEKL, per germline. CDR3 length: 13 residues. The CDR3 protein is CASSPTGGETQYF.

The CDR3: CASSQDWSGGPYNEQFF. The chain is built from TRBV4-2 and TRBJ2-1; TCRdb selects TRBD2, and the lack of DNA leaves this call unchecked. The V gene's germline CDR1 is LGHNA and CDR2 YNFKEQ. This CDR3 spans 17 amino acids.